Sequencing of this T cell receptor beta chain was carried out in a study of shared clonotypes between healthy human individuals. About the research overall: Ranging from 18 to 49 in age, donors were a couple of women and three men. Overall study results and limits: Naive subsets generally had larger estimated richness than memory subsets.

Remarks on this clone: Its specificity is unknown.

The data were produced by immunoSEQ multiplex PCR, yet TCRdb's version contains in-frame clones alone and is incomplete. The sample has 950,000 to 1,300,000 clones; around four fifths are singletons. V lost 2 bases and J lost 7, with 17 bases in between. CDR1 and CDR2 (germline): MNHNY, SVGAGI (reference sequence). The CDR3 is made up of 15 amino acids. The sequence was obtained from a man between 18 and 29 years old in good health. The sequenced sample was memory CD4+ T cells sorted from blood. Specified subset: CD45RA-negative fraction. This chain links TRBV6-6 with TRBJ2-5; D possibly uses TRBD1 or TRBD2 (5 bases each). Here the CDR3 reads CASSYTGTDSVTQYF. CDR3 nucleotide sequence: TGTGCCAGCAGTTACACCGGGACCGATAGTGTGACCCAGTACTTC.